This T cell receptor (beta chain) was sequenced in a study of CD8 T cells in Susac syndrome. The CDR3 is 17 amino acids. Germline values: CDR1 MNHNS, CDR2 SASEGT. The J segment lost 5 bases and the V segment lost 6 bases, leaving 17 bases of the junction unmatched. RNA, at roughly 0.45 to 1 ug, was reverse transcribed with random hexamers. TCR beta CDR3 was amplified by immunoSEQ covering 54 Vbeta and 13 Jbeta. TCRdb recomputed calls from the immunoSEQ multiplex PCR reads with MiXCR, one row per CDR3 protein. This sample has 200,000 to 250,000 distinct CDR3 sequences, with about 93% found just once. The study, taken as a whole, reports: The authors acknowledged that their TCR sequencing and HLA analysis involved a relatively small number of individuals.

As concerns this clonotype: Its target is unknown.

Sequencing targeted TCR beta in blood CD8+ and CD4+ T cells. TEMRA cells were enriched by FACS, while CD8+ and CD4+ T cells were obtained through a negative isolation that was performed magnetically. The chain combines TRBV6-1 with TRBJ1-1, with 8 bases identical to TRBD1. This TCR came from a human donor with multiple sclerosis. The sequenced sample consisted of CD8+ T cells from PBMCs. The CDR3 sequence is CASSKTGAGERWTEAFF. The CDR3, as DNA: TGTGCCAGCAGCAAGACAGGGGCGGGGGAAAGATGGACTGAAGCTTTCTTT.